These T cell receptor beta chains were read from a single sample in a study of OX40 agonist ivuxolimab in advanced cancers. Sequencing used immunoSEQ multiplex PCR; TCRdb keeps in-frame clones, though not all of them. The sample lists roughly 41,000 clones, about 85% seen once, with under 45% in the top ten. The input for sequencing was CD4+ or CD8+ T cells sorted from blood, taken in a trial of the OX40 agonist ivuxolimab. The source of these receptors is an adult with an advanced solid tumor such as melanoma, head and neck, liver or kidney cancer. Each CDR3 is given with its conserved first and last residue. Fields, in order: CDR3 protein, CDR3 DNA, V gene, CDR3 length, J gene, D gene, clone size. A D gene is named only where the DNA matches it firmly. The listing skips clone size in some rows; elsewhere it reads once, few, many or a size class.

CASSEKRWEGDTQYF,TGTGCCAGCAGCGAAAAAAGGTGGGAGGGGGATACGCAGTATTTT,TRBV7-9,15,TRBJ2-3,TRBD2,-
CATALGMTDTQYF,TGTGCCACCGCTCTAGGGATGACAGATACGCAGTATTTT,TRBV18,13,TRBJ2-3,-,-
CASSAKTGGGTEQYF,TGTGCCAGCAGTGCCAAGACAGGTGGAGGAACCGAGCAGTACTTC,TRBV25-1,15,TRBJ2-7,-,once
CASSLESSYEQYF,TGTGCCAGCAGCTTGGAATCCTCCTACGAGCAGTACTTC,TRBV5-5,13,TRBJ2-7,-,-
CSASGDTQYF,TGCAGTGCTTCGGGAGATACGCAGTATTTT,TRBV20-1,10,TRBJ2-3,-,-
CASRRGWDNQPQHF,TGTGCCAGCAGACGGGGATGGGACAATCAGCCCCAGCATTTT,TRBV2,14,TRBJ1-5,-,-
CASSEGGGSSYEQYF,TGTGCCAGCAGTGAGGGGGGCGGGAGTTCCTACGAGCAGTACTTC,TRBV6-4,15,TRBJ2-7,-,-
CASSPGVNTEAFF,TGTGCCAGCTCACCAGGAGTGAACACTGAAGCTTTCTTT,TRBV18,13,TRBJ1-1,-,-
CASSLGYESKNIQYF,TGTGCCAGCAGCTTAGGGTACGAATCCAAAAACATTCAGTACTTC,TRBV7-9,15,TRBJ2-4,-,-
CASSELVGQETQYF,TGTGCCAGCAGTGAATTGGTCGGCCAAGAGACCCAGTACTTC,TRBV6-1,14,TRBJ2-5,-,-
CASSLRAHQNTEAFF,TGTGCCAGCAGCTTGCGAGCACACCAGAACACTGAAGCTTTCTTT,TRBV5-8,15,TRBJ1-1,-,-
CASSIGGLTDTQYF,TGTGCCAGCAGCATAGGGGGGCTGACAGATACGCAGTATTTT,TRBV7-3,14,TRBJ2-3,-,-
CASSRDSLFSDTQYF,TGTGCCAGCAGCAGGGACAGTTTGTTTTCAGATACGCAGTATTTT,TRBV6-5,15,TRBJ2-3,TRBD1,few
CASSPRRQNDSPLHF,TGTGCCAGCTCACCACGGCGGCAGAACGATTCACCCCTCCACTTT,TRBV18,15,TRBJ1-6,-,-
CASSYSANTEAFF,TGTGCCAGCAGTTATTCAGCGAACACTGAAGCTTTCTTT,TRBV6-5,13,TRBJ1-1,-,-
CASSPSSGTTGELFF,TGTGCCAGCTCACCAAGTTCAGGGACCACCGGGGAGCTGTTTTTT,TRBV18,15,TRBJ2-2,-,-
CASSIRAQDTQYF,TGTGCCAGTAGTATCCGGGCACAAGATACGCAGTATTTT,TRBV19,13,TRBJ2-3,-,-
CASSFRELQTQYF,TGTGCCAGTAGTTTCCGAGAGCTTCAGACCCAGTACTTC,TRBV19,13,TRBJ2-5,-,-
CASSQYSGSYNEQFF,TGTGCCAGCAGCCAGTATAGCGGGAGCTACAATGAGCAGTTCTTC,TRBV14,15,TRBJ2-1,TRBD2,few
CASSSPRDRRNFGANVLTF,TGTGCCAGCAGCTCCCCCCGGGACAGGCGAAACTTTGGAGCCAACGTCCTGACTTTC,TRBV7-6,19,TRBJ2-6,TRBD1,once
CASSYGENTEAFF,TGTGCCAGCAGTTACGGGGAGAACACTGAAGCTTTCTTT,TRBV6-6,13,TRBJ1-1,-,-
CASSGWGLGGAFF,TGTGCCAGCAGCGGGTGGGGCTTGGGGGGAGCTTTCTTT,TRBV9,13,TRBJ1-1,-,-
CASSTSVFGNTEAFF,TGTGCCAGCAGCACGTCGGTGTTCGGGAACACTGAAGCTTTCTTT,TRBV27,15,TRBJ1-1,-,-
CASEANYGYTF,TGTGCCAGCGAGGCTAACTATGGCTACACCTTC,TRBV6-1,11,TRBJ1-2,-,few
CASSQEPPGQSSYNSPLHF,TGCGCCAGCAGCCAAGAACCCCCGGGACAGAGCTCCTATAATTCACCCCTCCACTTT,TRBV4-1,19,TRBJ1-6,TRBD1,-
CASQTGARYGYTF,TGTGCCAGCCAGACAGGGGCGAGGTATGGCTACACCTTC,TRBV6-1,13,TRBJ1-2,TRBD1,-
CATREATEAFF,TGTGCCACAAGGGAGGCCACTGAAGCTTTCTTT,TRBV19,11,TRBJ1-1,-,-
CASSLTGQPNPNTEAFF,TGTGCCAGCAGTTTAACCGGACAGCCGAATCCTAACACTGAAGCTTTCTTT,TRBV28,17,TRBJ1-1,-,-
CASSMAQQETQYF,TGTGCCAGTAGTATGGCACAGCAAGAGACCCAGTACTTC,TRBV19,13,TRBJ2-5,-,-